This TCR beta chain was identified in a study of blood T cell repertoires in COVID-19. The overall study: Material from acute and convalescent COVID-19 was sourced from the United States, Italy and Spain. In each case, the material was cDNA or gDNA derived from T cells, B-cell-depleted T cells, or PBMCs.

In the original processing: Estimation of nucleated cell counts relied on the amplification of reference gene primers. Repertoires were generated with immunoSEQ multiplex PCR, while TCRdb's copy carries only in-frame clones and drops some. Clone size and V and J calls were adopted from that table, with D and trimming inferred from the DNA. The sample includes 160,000 or so clones, around 84% of them seen just once. Seattle participants joined during active infection and were tracked over time. This CDR3 has 15 residues. Trimming at V came to 2 bases and at J to 5 bases, leaving 6 bases not matched to a gene. From germline, CDR1 is SGHRS and CDR2 YFSETQ. This clone came up once.

The sequenced sample was peripheral blood. V gene TRBV5-1 combines with J gene TRBJ2-2; TRBD2 matches at 7 bases. This clonotype was obtained from a woman aged 45 to 65 with COVID-19, enrolled during active disease. CDR3 coding DNA: TGCGCCAGCAGCTTCACCATGCGGGGGACCGGGGAGCTGTTTTTT. Its translation is CASSFTMRGTGELFF.